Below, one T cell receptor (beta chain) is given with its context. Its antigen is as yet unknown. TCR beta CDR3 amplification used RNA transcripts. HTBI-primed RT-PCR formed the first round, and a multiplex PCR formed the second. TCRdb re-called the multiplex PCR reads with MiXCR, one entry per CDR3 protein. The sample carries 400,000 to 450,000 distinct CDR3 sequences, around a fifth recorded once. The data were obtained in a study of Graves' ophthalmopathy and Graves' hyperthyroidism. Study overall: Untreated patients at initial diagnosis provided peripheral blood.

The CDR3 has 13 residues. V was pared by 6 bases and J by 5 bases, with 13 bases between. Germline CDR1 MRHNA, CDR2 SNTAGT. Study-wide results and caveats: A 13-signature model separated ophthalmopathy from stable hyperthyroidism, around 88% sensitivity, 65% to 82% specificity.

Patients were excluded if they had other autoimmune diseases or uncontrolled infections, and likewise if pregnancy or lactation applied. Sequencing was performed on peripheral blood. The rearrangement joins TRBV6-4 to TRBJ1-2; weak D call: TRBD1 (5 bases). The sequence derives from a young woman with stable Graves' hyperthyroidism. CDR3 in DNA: TGTGCCAGCAGCCCCGGGGGGTATTATGGCTACACCTTC. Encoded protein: CASSPGGYYGYTF.